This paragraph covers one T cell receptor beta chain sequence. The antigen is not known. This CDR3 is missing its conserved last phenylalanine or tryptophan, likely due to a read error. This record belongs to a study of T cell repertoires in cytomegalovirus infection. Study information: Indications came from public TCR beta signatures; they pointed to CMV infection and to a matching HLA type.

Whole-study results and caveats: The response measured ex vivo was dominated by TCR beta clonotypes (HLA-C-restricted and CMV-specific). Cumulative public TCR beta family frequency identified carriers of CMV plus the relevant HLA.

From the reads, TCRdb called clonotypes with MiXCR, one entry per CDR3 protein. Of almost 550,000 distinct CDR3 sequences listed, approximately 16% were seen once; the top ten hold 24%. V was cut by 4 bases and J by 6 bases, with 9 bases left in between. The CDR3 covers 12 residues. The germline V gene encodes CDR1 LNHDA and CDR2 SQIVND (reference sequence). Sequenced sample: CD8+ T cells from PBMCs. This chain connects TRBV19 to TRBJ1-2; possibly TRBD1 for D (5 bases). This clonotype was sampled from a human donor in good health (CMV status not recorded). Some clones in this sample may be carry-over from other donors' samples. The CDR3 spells CASSRGVDGYTL. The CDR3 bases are TGTGCCAGTAGTAGGGGCGTAGATGGCTACACCTTA.